This is a list of T cell receptor beta chains from one sample in a study of blood T cell repertoires in COVID-19. Profiled with immunoSEQ multiplex PCR; TCRdb holds only in-frame clones, not every one. The sample yields approximately 99,000 clones, around 87% seen once. Sequencing used peripheral blood. The receptors were sampled from a human donor in a cohort sampled during active COVID-19. Each CDR3 is given with its conserved first and last residue. The D gene is left open where the match is weak. Clone sizes are given selectively: once, few, many, or a class where the clone is expanded.

j_gene | v_gene | abundance | d_gene | CDR3nt | CDR3aa
TRBJ2-5 | TRBV5-4 | NA | NA | TGTGCCAGCAGCGTGATAGCGAGTCAAGAGACCCAGTACTTC | CASSVIASQETQYF
TRBJ2-7 | TRBV5-1 | NA | NA | TGCGCCAGCAGCTTGGATTCCGCGACACGGCCCTACGAGCAGTACTTC | CASSLDSATRPYEQYF
TRBJ2-2 | TRBV6-1 | NA | TRBD1 | TGTGCCAGCAGTGAAGCAACAGGGGCGAACACCGGGGAGCTGTTTTTT | CASSEATGANTGELFF
TRBJ2-1 | TRBV7-9 | NA | NA | TGTGCCAGCAGCTTTCCCCTTACGTTCATTAGTTCAAATGAGCAGTTCTTC | CASSFPLTFISSNEQFF
TRBJ2-7 | TRBV7-9 | NA | NA | TGTGCCAGCAGCAAGGACAGCTACGAGCAGTACTTC | CASSKDSYEQYF
TRBJ2-5 | TRBV19 | NA | NA | TGTGCCAGTACCCCGTCGAGAGGGGAGGTGGAGACCCAGTACTTC | CASTPSRGEVETQYF
TRBJ2-7 | TRBV27 | NA | TRBD1 | TGTGCCAGCAGTTTATTTCAAACAGGGGGCGAGCAGTACTTC | CASSLFQTGGEQYF
TRBJ2-7 | TRBV6-5 | few | TRBD2 | TGTGCCAGCAGTTCCCTTGGCGGGAGAGTCTACGAGCAGTACTTC | CASSSLGGRVYEQYF
TRBJ2-2 | TRBV6-6 | NA | NA | TGTGCCAGCAGTTCTCGTCCCACCGGGGAGCTGTTTTTT | CASSSRPTGELFF
TRBJ2-1 | TRBV7-9 | NA | NA | TGTGCCAGCAGCTCCCACGTCCGCGCCGGCAATGAGCAGTTCTTC | CASSSHVRAGNEQFF
TRBJ2-7 | TRBV4-2 | NA | TRBD2 | TGTGCCAGCAGCCAAGAGGGTGGTAGCGGGAGACGCTACGAGCAGTACTTC | CASSQEGGSGRRYEQYF
TRBJ2-1 | TRBV20-1 | NA | TRBD2 | TGCAGTGCTAGTCCTTGGGGAACTAGCGGGAGGAATGAGCAGTTCTTC | CSASPWGTSGRNEQFF
TRBJ2-7 | TRBV10-2 | NA | TRBD1 | TGCGCCAGCAGTGAGCCACCGGGACAGGGATTCGGGGCAGTGAACTTC | CASSEPPGQGFGAVNF
TRBJ2-3 | TRBV18 | NA | NA | TGTGCCAGCTCACGAGAGGGCCCGGGCCTCGGAGCAGATACGCAGTATTTT | CASSREGPGLGADTQYF
TRBJ1-2 | TRBV28 | NA | NA | TGTGCCAGCAGTGGCCGCCGGGACGGGAGATATGGCTACACCTTC | CASSGRRDGRYGYTF
TRBJ1-2 | TRBV5-6 | NA | NA | TGTGCCAGCAGCTTGTTAGGGGGTCTGGACTATGGCTACACCTTC | CASSLLGGLDYGYTF
TRBJ2-6 | TRBV11-2 | NA | NA | TGTGCCAGCAGCCGCCTCACAGGCTTTGGGGCCAACGTCCTGACTTTC | CASSRLTGFGANVLTF
TRBJ2-1 | TRBV27 | NA | NA | TGTGCCAGCAGTTTGGGGCAGCCAGCCTACAATGAGCAGTTCTTC | CASSLGQPAYNEQFF
TRBJ2-1 | TRBV4-1 | NA | NA | TGCGCCAGCAGCCAGCTAGGGACTGGCTCCTACAATGAGCAGTTCTTC | CASSQLGTGSYNEQFF
TRBJ2-5 | TRBV29-1 | NA | TRBD1 | TGCAGCGCCTTGACAGGGGAGGTGGAGACCCAGTACTTC | CSALTGEVETQYF
TRBJ2-1 | TRBV2 | NA | TRBD2 | TGTGCCAGCAATTGGCACCGGGGGGACGGGCAGTTCTTC | CASNWHRGDGQFF
TRBJ2-5 | TRBV15 | NA | NA | TGTGCCACCACAATGGAGAGACAGACCCAAGAGACCCAGTACTTC | CATTMERQTQETQYF
TRBJ2-5 | TRBV5-5 | NA | TRBD2 | TGTGCCAGCAGCCAAAAGCGGGGACCTCAAGAGACCCAGTACTTC | CASSQKRGPQETQYF
TRBJ2-7 | TRBV6-5 | few | NA | TGTGCCAGCAGTTACTCGAATCGGGGGGCTGGGGAGCAGTACTTC | CASSYSNRGAGEQYF
TRBJ1-2 | TRBV5-4 | NA | TRBD1 | TGTGCCAGCAGCCCCAGGGACAGGGAGGATGGCTACACCTTC | CASSPRDREDGYTF
TRBJ2-7 | TRBV12-3/TRBV12-4 | NA | TRBD2 | TGTGCCAGCAGTGCGGACGCTAGCGGCGAGCAGTACTTC | CASSADASGEQYF
TRBJ2-5 | TRBV29-1 | NA | NA | TGCAGCGTCCGACATCGTCAAGAGACCCAGTACTTC | CSVRHRQETQYF
TRBJ2-4 | TRBV11-2 | NA | NA | TGTGCCAGCAGCTTAGACTGGCTAGCCAAAAACATTCAGTACTTC | CASSLDWLAKNIQYF
TRBJ2-6 | TRBV3-1/TRBV3-2 | NA | TRBD1 | TGTGCCAGCAGCCAAGATCCGGGACAGCTTTCTGGGGCCAACGTCCTGACTTTC | CASSQDPGQLSGANVLTF
TRBJ2-7 | TRBV5-6 | NA | NA | TGTGCCAGCAGCTTCCTCTACGAGCAGTACTTC | CASSFLYEQYF
TRBJ2-7 | TRBV18 | NA | NA | TGTGCCAGCTCACTCGCGGACGAGCAGTACTTC | CASSLADEQYF
TRBJ2-1 | TRBV7-8 | NA | NA | TGTGCCAGCAGCTTCTTAGAATCCTACAATGAGCAGTTCTTC | CASSFLESYNEQFF
TRBJ1-3 | TRBV6-5 | NA | TRBD1 | TGTGCCAGCATTCGAGACAGGGTCGAAGGCACCATATATTTT | CASIRDRVEGTIYF
TRBJ2-7 | TRBV6-2/TRBV6-3 | NA | NA | TGTGCCAGCAGTTCCCAGGGGTACGAGCAGTACTTC | CASSSQGYEQYF
TRBJ1-5 | TRBV6-5 | once | NA | TGTGCCACCTCGGCAACGGGTCCCAATCAGCCCCAGCATTTT | CATSATGPNQPQHF
TRBJ1-2 | TRBV5-1 | NA | TRBD1 | TGCGCCAGCAGCTGGGACAGGGAAGGCTACACCTTC | CASSWDREGYTF
TRBJ2-7 | TRBV3-1/TRBV3-2 | NA | NA | TGTGCCAGGCTCCGCAGGGGATCTTCGCACGAGCAGTACTTC | CARLRRGSSHEQYF
TRBJ2-3 | TRBV9 | NA | NA | TGTGCCAGCAGCGTTAGGGGATCTAAAGATACGCAGTATTTT | CASSVRGSKDTQYF
TRBJ2-7 | TRBV6-5 | few | NA | TGTGCCAGCAGATCCGGGTTAGCCCACTACGAGCAGTACTTC | CASRSGLAHYEQYF
TRBJ2-3 | TRBV15 | once | NA | TGTGCCACCAGCAGAGATATCACTAGCACAGATACGCAGTATTTT | CATSRDITSTDTQYF